This TCR beta chain was recorded in a study of radiotherapy plus CTLA-4 blockade in lung cancer. Study summary: An objective response was seen in roughly 20% of patients, and disease control in around 33%. Notes on the study in general: TCR clones originating in tumors grew in number in blood after radiotherapy plus ipilimumab.

The study treated chemo-refractory metastatic non-small-cell lung cancer patients with focal radiation plus ipilimumab CTLA-4 blockade. Profiling relied on immunoSEQ multiplex PCR, and the TCRdb table lists in-frame clones only, not all of them. The sample consists of tens of thousands of clones, approximately 67% of them appearing once. For this clone: Antigen unknown.

The specimen was peripheral blood, collected from a patient treated with radiotherapy plus ipilimumab. This clonotype was obtained from a human donor with non-small cell lung cancer whose response to radiotherapy plus ipilimumab could not be evaluated.

CDR3 amino acids: CASSQVGGSNYGYTF. In nucleotides, the CDR3 is TGCGCCAGCAGCCAAGTCGGGGGAAGTAACTATGGCTACACCTTC. The chain carries TRBV4-1 and TRBJ1-2; a possible D gene is TRBD1 (5 bases). This CDR3 region has 15 residues. V was trimmed by 1 base and J by 1 base, leaving 10 bases between them. Germline lookup yields CDR1 MGHRA and CDR2 YSYEKL.